A single sample gave rise to the 8 T cell receptor beta chains below, sequenced in a study of T cells in Graves' hyperthyroidism and ophthalmopathy. Researchers amplified the TCR beta CDR3 regions from RNA transcripts. First-round RT-PCR of the TCR CDR3 relied on the HTBI primer set. TCRdb itself ran the multiplex PCR reads through MiXCR, one entry per CDR3 protein. The table lists around 660,000 distinct CDR3 sequences, approximately 42% of them singletons. The material sequenced was peripheral blood or thyroid tissue (not recorded which). The receptors come from an adult man with Graves' disease, either hyperthyroidism or ophthalmopathy (not recorded which).

This clonotype was recorded many times. One end of the junction is discordant with germline, which a read error may explain. This chain joins TRBV29-1 and TRBJ1-1, with D maybe TRBD1 (6 bases). The CDR3 is 10 amino acids. Looked up from germline, CDR1 is SQVTM and CDR2 is ANQGSEA. In nucleotides, the CDR3 is TGCGCGACCAGGGGCGCCGTATTGATCTTT. Amino acid sequence: CATRGAVLIF. Using reference TRBV29-1 and TRBJ1-1 for the parts outside the CDR3, the full variable domain is SAVISQKPSRDICQRGTSLTIQCQVDSQVTMMFWYRQQPGQSLTLIATANQGSEATYESGFVIDKFPISRPNLTFSTLTVSNMSPEDSSIYLCATRGAVLIFGQGTRLTVV.

In regard to this clonotype: Lacking the conserved final phenylalanine or tryptophan, this CDR3 likely reflects a read error. No DNA is shown, since the ends of the CDR3 on it are uncertain; the CDR3 is the one TCRdb lists. The chain joins TRBV15 to TRBJ1-4; TRBD1, as called in the table, went unchecked against the DNA. Termini included, the CDR3 measures 9 amino acids. Germline V gene data show CDR1 as LNHNV and CDR2 as YYDKDF (reference sequence). CDR3 sequence reads: CATSRDNAG.

This clonotype was picked up many times. This chain uses TRBV5-5 with TRBJ1-1; D ambiguous. Trimming took off 1 base at V and 0 bases at J, with 7 bases between the two ends. The germline gives CDR1 SGHKS, CDR2 YYEKEE (reference sequence). The length of the CDR3 is 14 residues. The CDR3 bases are TGTGCCAGCAGCTTGCTTGCCATGAACACTGAAGCTTTCTTT. This gives the protein CASSLLAMNTEAFF.

V gene TRBV29-1 combines with J gene TRBJ1-5; tentatively, D is TRBD1 (6 bases). Germline V gives CDR1 SQVTM, CDR2 ANQGSEA. CDR3 length equals 13 residues. V was pared by 6 bases and J by 7 bases, with 16 bases between. CDR3 nucleotide sequence: TGCAGCGTAGGCGACAGGTTCAACCAGCCCCAGCATTTT. Its protein product is CSVGDRFNQPQHF.

CDR3 sequence (DNA): TGCAGCGAGGGACATTACACTGAAGCTTTCTTT. Translating it yields CSEGHYTEAFF. This rearrangement joins TRBV29-1 to TRBJ1-1, with D possibly matching TRBD1 (6 bases). The CDR3 extends over 11 amino acids. Germline CDR1 and CDR2: SQVTM and ANQGSEA. With 7 bases removed from V and 3 bases from J, the gap between germline ends came to 9 bases.

This clonotype was detected once. The junction departs from germline at one end; a sequencing error may be responsible. The CDR3 nucleotides are TGCGCCAGCAGCCCATCCGGACAGGGGGATGAAAAACTGTTTTTT. Translating it yields CASSPSGQGDEKLFF. The J gene is TRBJ1-4, the V gene TRBV7-3, with TRBD1 matching 10 bases. Germline-derived CDR1 and CDR2 are SGHTA and FQGTGA. The CDR3 is 15 amino acids.

The chain couples TRBV7-9 to TRBJ2-7; D perhaps matches TRBD2 (6 bases). The CDR3 has 15 residues. Germline CDR1 SEHNR, CDR2 FQNEAQ (reference sequence). The V end was cut by 6 bases, the J end by 4 bases, with 19 bases between. The DNA of the CDR3 is TGTGCCAGCAGTTATTCGCGGGGTTTCTCTTACGAGCAGTACTTC. Translation: CASSYSRGFSYEQYF.

This clonotype has at least ten counts. A junction end diverges from the germline sequence, so it may reflect a read error. The chain recombines TRBV5-1 with TRBJ2-5; D remains unclear. CDR1 is SGHRS and CDR2 is YFSETQ in the germline V gene. This CDR3 contains 12 residues. The CDR3 bases are TGTGCCAGCAGCTTAAAGGAAGAGACCCAGTACTTC. Amino acid sequence: CASSLKEETQYF.